This entry lists 11 T cell receptor beta chains sequenced from one sample in a study of CD8+CD57+ T cells in acquired aplastic anemia. Those patients picked for sequencing had displayed CD8+CD57+ cell expansion on flow cytometry. The study profiled TCR beta VDJ and CDR3 using genomic DNA as template. TCRdb re-called the reads with MiXCR, one entry per CDR3 protein. The sample carries 55,000 to 60,000 distinct CDR3 sequences, approximately 54% recorded once. Material: sorted CD4+, CD8+, or CD8+CD57+ T cells (not recorded which) from PBMCs. Receptors were obtained from a human donor with aplastic anemia.

This clonotype was seen just once. The J gene is TRBJ1-1, the V gene TRBV25-1, with D hard to call. V shed 2 bases and J shed 0 bases, with 10 bases lying between them. Germline V lookup: CDR1 MGHDK, CDR2 SYGVNS. This CDR3 spans 15 amino acids. CDR3 in amino acids: CASSEAHRMNTEAFF. In nucleotides, the CDR3 is TGTGCCAGCAGTGAAGCGCACAGAATGAACACTGAAGCTTTCTTT.

This clonotype was detected a few times. The genes are TRBV15 and TRBJ1-2; weak D call: TRBD1 (5 bases). Germline V lookup: CDR1 LNHNV, CDR2 YYDKDF (reference sequence). This CDR3 is 16 amino acids long. V gave up 0 bases and J gave up 4 bases, with 15 bases separating them. CDR3 DNA sequence: TGTGCCACCAGCAGAGATGACGGTCAGGGAGGCTATGGCTACACCTTC. Its translation: CATSRDDGQGGYGYTF.

The V and J genes are TRBV2 and TRBJ2-1; D is possibly TRBD1 or TRBD2 (5 bases each). The CDR3 loop spans 15 amino acids. Germline CDR1 SNHLY, CDR2 FYNNEI. The ends were cut back, 3 bases at V and 1 base at J, with 10 bases in the middle. DNA for the CDR3: TGTGCCAGCAGTGATCGAGGGGTATCCTACAATGAGCAGTTCTTC. Translated, it gives CASSDRGVSYNEQFF.

As to this clonotype: Since a much larger clone is just one base distant, this may be a read error. No DNA is shown, since the ends of the CDR3 on it are uncertain; the CDR3 is the one TCRdb lists. The J gene is TRBJ1-2, the V gene TRBV20-1. The CDR3 numbers 13 amino acids, ends counted. CDR1 DFQATT and CDR2 SNEGSKA come from the germline V gene (reference sequence). This CDR3 is CSAPPAGHYGCTF.

This chain connects TRBV2 to TRBJ2-7, with 9 bases fitting TRBD1. The V gene end was trimmed by 5 bases and the J gene end by 5 bases; junction bases not matched to a gene: 7. The V gene's germline CDR1 is SNHLY and CDR2 FYNNEI. This CDR3 is built from 14 residues. The chain's CDR3 is CASSPRTGADEQYF. CDR3 bases: TGTGCCAGCAGTCCCCGGACAGGGGCGGACGAGCAGTACTTC.

This clonotype showed up just once. This chain connects TRBV29-1 to TRBJ2-2; 8 bases line up with TRBD1. Germline-derived CDR1 and CDR2 are SQVTM and ANQGSEA. The CDR3 has 13 amino acids. J lost 4 bases, V lost 5 bases, and 3 bases had no gene match. The CDR3 nucleotides read TGCAGCGTTTTCACAGGGGGCACCGGGGAGCTGTTTTTT. Residues: CSVFTGGTGELFF.

This clonotype came up many times. The chain couples TRBV7-9 to TRBJ2-2, with a tentative D call TRBD1 (7 bases). The CDR3 runs to 15 residues. The V end was cut by 7 bases, the J end by 4 bases, with 16 bases between. Per germline, CDR1 SEHNR and CDR2 FQNEAQ (reference sequence). CDR3 in amino acids: CASTAGGQTTGELFF. DNA of the CDR3: TGTGCCAGCACCGCCGGGGGACAGACCACCGGGGAGCTGTTTTTT.

Within the sample, this clonotype is medium-sized (0.01 to 0.1%). V is TRBV20-1 and J is TRBJ2-7; D is unresolved. V gave up 4 bases and J gave up 0 bases, with 13 bases separating them. The length of the CDR3 is 14 residues. The germline gives CDR1 DFQATT, CDR2 SNEGSKA (reference sequence). CDR3 coding DNA: TGCAGTGCTACTCCTCAGGACGACTCCTACGAGCAGTACTTC. This encodes CSATPQDDSYEQYF.

There are many counts of this clonotype. V gene TRBV13 combines with J gene TRBJ2-7; D not resolved. Germline lookup yields CDR1 PRHDT and CDR2 FYEKMQ (reference sequence). The CDR3 spans 14 residues. V dropped 5 bases and J dropped 1 base, with 12 bases sitting between them. In DNA, the CDR3 is TGTGCCAGCAGCCCGGGCTGGGGATCCTACGAGCAGTACTTC. Encoded protein: CASSPGWGSYEQYF.

This clonotype was picked up one time. The V and J genes are TRBV25-1 and TRBJ1-4; D call uncertain. Trimming took 4 bases from V and 0 from J, leaving 12 bases between them. Germline loops: CDR1 MGHDK, CDR2 SYGVNS. This CDR3 has 16 residues. The DNA for the CDR3 is TGTGCCAGCAGTGCACTGTTCACGGCAACTAATGAAAAACTGTTTTTT. The encoded protein is CASSALFTATNEKLFF. Full variable domain (rest looked up from reference TRBV25-1 and TRBJ1-4): EADIYQTPRYLVIGTGKKITLECSQTMGHDKMYWYQQDPGMELHLIHYSYGVNSTEKGDLSSESTVSRIRTEHFPLTLESARPSHTSQYLCASSALFTATNEKLFFGSGTQLSVL.

V and J are TRBV20-1 and TRBJ2-5; D possibly corresponds to TRBD2 (6 bases). The DNA end is more similar to TRBJ2-7, so the J call may be wrong. The CDR3 spans 13 residues. Germline lookup yields CDR1 DFQATT and CDR2 SNEGSKA (reference sequence). The CDR3 here is CSARLPGTPEQYF. The CDR3, as DNA: TGCAGTGCTAGACTCCCGGGGACTCCCGAGCAGTACTTC.